The 20 T cell receptor beta chains below all came from one sample that was sequenced in a study of T cells after posttransplantation cyclophosphamide. Treatment was busulfan-fludarabine conditioning, a marrow graft, and cyclophosphamide on days +3 and +4. Assay: immunoSEQ multiplex PCR; the TCRdb copy retains only in-frame clones and omits some. The table includes 15,000 to 20,000 clones, 87% detected once. The sample here was PBMCs, taken after allogeneic stem cell transplant with posttransplant cyclophosphamide. These receptors originate from a female patient in her 40s who received an allogeneic stem cell transplant from a related donor, was CMV-positive, and had no GVHD. A subset of T cells may come from the graft donor.

V gene TRBV4-3 combines with J gene TRBJ1-5, with 7 nucleotides matching TRBD1. V lost 7 bases to trimming and J lost 1 base; unmatched junction nucleotides: 10. Germline V gene lookup returns CDR1 LGHNA and CDR2 YSLEER. CDR3 length equals 16 residues. The DNA of the CDR3 is TGCGCCAGCAAACCCGACAGGGTCGGGAGCAATCAGCCCCAGCATTTT. Encoded protein: CASKPDRVGSNQPQHF.

The V gene is TRBV5-6, the J gene TRBJ2-7, with 9 positions matching TRBD1. The CDR3 contains 15 residues. With 2 bases clipped from V and 4 bases from J, the junction kept 7 bases outside the gene matches. Germline values: CDR1 SGHDT, CDR2 YYEEEE. CDR3 residues: CASSFIQGASYEQYF. The CDR3 coding sequence is TGTGCCAGCAGCTTTATACAGGGGGCTTCGTACGAGCAGTACTTC.

This chain links TRBV7-3 with TRBJ1-1; D uncertain. The CDR3 spans 14 residues. Trimming shortened V by 3 bases and J by 1 base, and 9 bases separated the two germline ends. CDR1 is SGHTA, CDR2 FQGTGA, per germline. Written as DNA, the CDR3 is TGTGCCAGCAGCTTGCTAGGCCAGAACACTGAAGCTTTCTTT. Encoded protein: CASSLLGQNTEAFF.

V gene TRBV5-1 combines with J gene TRBJ2-5, with 7 positions matching TRBD2. The CDR3 contains 16 residues. The trim removed 4 bases at V and 1 base at J, leaving 10 bases unmatched. Germline CDR1 reads SGHRS; CDR2 reads YFSETQ. The chain's CDR3 is CASSLGLGLPQETQYF. For the CDR3, the DNA is TGCGCCAGCAGCCTAGGACTAGGCCTTCCCCAAGAGACCCAGTACTTC.

Remarks on this clone: At one of its ends the junction is not consistent with the germline gene, which may arise from a read error. The chain employs TRBV7-9 and TRBJ2-2; 8 positions agree with TRBD1. The V gene's germline CDR1 is SEHNR and CDR2 FQNEAQ (reference sequence). The CDR3 covers 16 residues. CDR3: CASSPAGGAKTGELFF. The CDR3, as DNA: TGTGCCAGCAGCCCCGCAGGGGGCGCGAAGACCGGGGAGCTGTTTTTT.

This clone was seen a few times. The V and J genes are TRBV28 and TRBJ1-3; 7 bases are a match to TRBD1. V shed 6 bases, J shed 0 bases, and the junction held 11 bases outside the gene matches. This CDR3 has 17 amino acids. Germline lookup yields CDR1 MDHEN and CDR2 SYDVKM. In DNA form, the CDR3 reads TGTGCCAGCAGGGCCCTCGGACAGGTTCCCTCTGGAAACACCATATATTTT. Translating gives CASRALGQVPSGNTIYF.

This clone was found once. The chain has TRBV5-1 and TRBJ2-6, with D possibly being TRBD2 (6 bases). From germline, CDR1 is SGHRS and CDR2 YFSETQ. There are 14 residues in the CDR3. The germline V and J ends were trimmed by 5 bases and 1 base, with 7 bases remaining between them. CDR3 bases: TGCGCCAGCAGGGAGGGGTCTGGGGCCAACGTCCTGACTTTC. Amino acid sequence: CASREGSGANVLTF.

In this sample, this clone turned up once. CDR3 loop: CASRLEQGAGTEAFF. CDR3 nucleotides: TGTGCCAGCAGACTTGAACAGGGGGCTGGGACTGAAGCTTTCTTT. The chain links TRBV28 to TRBJ1-1; 9 bases map to TRBD1. The CDR3 extends over 15 amino acids. Germline-derived CDR1 and CDR2 are MDHEN and SYDVKM. Losses at the gene ends were 6 bases for V and 5 bases for J; bases not matched to a gene: 10.

The V and J genes are TRBV10-3 and TRBJ2-7, with TRBD2 identical over 7 bases. This CDR3 is 13 amino acids long. The J segment lost 6 bases and the V segment lost 7 bases, leaving 9 bases of the junction unmatched. Germline V gene data show CDR1 as ENHRY and CDR2 as SYGVKD. CDR3 nucleotide sequence: TGTGCCATCACGGCTAGCGGCGCGGGCGAGCAGTACTTC. It codes for CAITASGAGEQYF.

The gene calls are TRBV6-6 and TRBJ2-5; 9 positions match TRBD1. The germline CDR1 and CDR2 sequences are MNHNY and SVGAGI (reference sequence). This CDR3 contains 15 residues. J gave up 4 bases and V 4 bases, and 7 bases lay outside the gene matches. DNA for the CDR3: TGTGCCAGCAGTTCTCCGGGACAGGGTCCAGAGACCCAGTACTTC. Translation: CASSSPGQGPETQYF.

This clone was seen a handful of times. V and J are TRBV28 and TRBJ2-7; 11 bases fit TRBD1. CDR1 is MDHEN, CDR2 SYDVKM, per germline. The CDR3 runs 15 residues. The V and J ends lost 6 bases and 4 bases, in that order; junction bases with no gene match: 8. CDR3 amino acids: CASSQRTGGRYEQYF. DNA of the CDR3: TGTGCCAGCAGCCAACGGACAGGGGGCAGGTACGAGCAGTACTTC. Full variable domain (outside the CDR3, taken from reference TRBV28 and TRBJ2-7): DVKVTQSSRYLVKRTGEKVFLECVQDMDHENMFWYRQDPGLGLRLIYFSYDVKMKEKGDIPEGYSVSREKKERFSLILESASTNQTSMYLCASSQRTGGRYEQYFGPGTRLTVT.

This rearrangement joins TRBV30 to TRBJ2-1, with D maybe TRBD1 (6 bases). Germline V lookup: CDR1 GTSNPN, CDR2 SVGIG (reference sequence). Between the trimmed V and J ends, which lost 2 bases and 5 bases, there was a span of 10 bases. The CDR3 has 13 amino acids. The chain's CDR3 is CAWSRQGNNEQFF. The DNA for the CDR3 is TGTGCCTGGAGTCGGCAGGGGAACAATGAGCAGTTCTTC.

The chain is built from TRBV9 and TRBJ2-1; D unresolved. V lost 4 bases to trimming and J lost 5 bases, with 7 bases between them. The CDR3 contains 12 residues. Germline CDR1 reads SGDLS; CDR2 reads YYNGEE. The CDR3 loop reads CASSPENNEQFF. The CDR3 DNA reads TGTGCCAGCAGCCCCGAGAACAATGAGCAGTTCTTC. Full variable domain (rest looked up from reference TRBV9 and TRBJ2-1): DSGVTQTPKHLITATGQRVTLRCSPRSGDLSVYWYQQSLDQGLQFLIQYYNGEERAKGNILERFSAQQFPDLHSELNLSSLELGDSALYFCASSPENNEQFFGPGTRLTVL.

The rearrangement joins TRBV13 to TRBJ1-1; TRBD1 aligns across 7 bases. This CDR3 comprises 15 residues. The germline V gene encodes CDR1 PRHDT and CDR2 FYEKMQ (reference sequence). The junction had 6 bases not matched to a gene; V was cut back by 5 bases and J by 0 bases. CDR3 residues: CASSPSRGLNTEAFF. CDR3 sequence (DNA): TGTGCCAGCAGCCCCTCTAGGGGGCTGAACACTGAAGCTTTCTTT.

J is TRBJ1-5 and V is TRBV19; TRBD1 matches 9 bases. Germline CDR1 LNHDA, CDR2 SQIVND (reference sequence). V dropped 11 bases and J dropped 3; count of bases not matched to a gene: 11. This CDR3 is built from 15 residues. CDR3 sequence: CAAAVGTGYNQPQHF. Here the CDR3 DNA reads TGTGCCGCCGCTGTAGGGACAGGGTACAATCAGCCCCAGCATTTT.

This clone was seen once. The V gene is TRBV28, the J gene TRBJ1-1, with D possibly matching TRBD1 (6 bases). Per germline, CDR1 MDHEN and CDR2 SYDVKM. Trimming stripped 3 bases from V and 9 bases from J, with 8 bases between. CDR3 length: 11 residues. The CDR3 here is CASSFDRKAFF. Here the CDR3 DNA reads TGTGCCAGCAGTTTTGACAGGAAAGCTTTCTTT.

The chain uses TRBV5-1 and TRBJ2-3; tentatively, D is TRBD2 (6 bases). Between the trimmed V and J ends, which lost 5 bases and 4 bases, there was a span of 14 bases. This CDR3 is built from 14 residues. In germline, CDR1 is SGHRS, CDR2 YFSETQ. As DNA, the CDR3 is TGCGCCAGCAGGAACCCTGGGGGGTCAGATACGCAGTATTTT. Its translation: CASRNPGGSDTQYF.

V and J are TRBV27 and TRBJ1-1; TRBD1 aligns across 9 bases. Germline CDR1 is MNHEY and CDR2 is SMNVEV (reference sequence). The V segment lost 4 bases and the J segment 3 bases; nucleotides outside the gene matches: 9. This CDR3 comprises 16 residues. CDR3 sequence: CASSSRTGETDTEAFF. DNA for the CDR3: TGTGCCAGCAGTTCTCGGACAGGGGAAACGGACACTGAAGCTTTCTTT.

The rearrangement uses TRBV5-4 and TRBJ2-7; the match to TRBD1 covers 7 bases. This CDR3 comprises 15 residues. The V gene's germline CDR1 is SGHNT and CDR2 YYREEE (reference sequence). V was clipped by 7 bases and J by 3 bases; unmatched bases: 13. As DNA, the CDR3 is TGTGCCAGCGGGGGTATACAGGGGCAGGACTACGAGCAGTACTTC. This sequence encodes CASGGIQGQDYEQYF.

In regard to this clone: Other DNA sequences in the same sample also yield this CDR3. The rearrangement links TRBV7-3 to TRBJ2-1; 7 bases map to TRBD2. Losses at the gene ends were 5 bases for V and 2 bases for J; bases not matched to a gene: 6. This CDR3 is 15 amino acids long. The germline V gene encodes CDR1 SGHTA and CDR2 FQGTGA. The CDR3 spells CASSPPGLPYNEQFF. CDR3 DNA sequence: TGTGCCAGCAGCCCCCCGGGACTACCCTACAATGAGCAGTTCTTC.